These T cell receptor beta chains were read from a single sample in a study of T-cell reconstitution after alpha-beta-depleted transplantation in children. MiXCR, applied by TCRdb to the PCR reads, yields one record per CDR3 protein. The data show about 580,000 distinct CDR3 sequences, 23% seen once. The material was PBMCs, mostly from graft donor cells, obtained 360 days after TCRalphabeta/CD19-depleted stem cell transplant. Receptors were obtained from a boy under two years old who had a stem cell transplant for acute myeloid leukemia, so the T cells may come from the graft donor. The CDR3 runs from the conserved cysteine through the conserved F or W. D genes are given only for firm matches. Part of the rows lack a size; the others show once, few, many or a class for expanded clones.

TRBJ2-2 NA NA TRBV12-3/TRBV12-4 TGTGCCAGCAGGGGGACCGGCTGGGGAACCGGGGAGCTGTTTTTT CASRGTGWGTGELFF
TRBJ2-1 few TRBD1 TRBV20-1 TGCAGTGCTAGAGATGTGGGACAGGGCTACAATGAGCAGTTCTTC CSARDVGQGYNEQFF
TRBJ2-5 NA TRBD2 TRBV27 TGTGCCAGCAGTTTGGGACTAGGGGGTAGGACCCAGTACTTC CASSLGLGGRTQYF
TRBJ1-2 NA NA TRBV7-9 TGTGCCAGCAGCTTAGTCGAGTTGGAGATTTCTAACTATGGCTACACCTTC CASSLVELEISNYGYTF
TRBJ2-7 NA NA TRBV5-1 TGCGCCAGCAGCCGGCTCGTGTCGGACTCCTCCTACGAGCAGTACTTC CASSRLVSDSSYEQYF
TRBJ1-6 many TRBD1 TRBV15 TGTGCCACCAGCAGTGCACAGGGGTCAAATTCACCCCTCCACTTT CATSSAQGSNSPLHF
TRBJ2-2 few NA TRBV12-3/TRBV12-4 TGTGCCAGCAGTTTAGTACAGGGAAAGGCCGGGGAGCTGTTTTTT CASSLVQGKAGELFF
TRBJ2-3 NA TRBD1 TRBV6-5 TGTGCCAGCAGTTACGCGCAGGGGGCATCAGATACGCAGTATTTT CASSYAQGASDTQYF
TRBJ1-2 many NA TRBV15 TGTGCCACCAGCATTACCCGTCAAAGCCCATACTATGGCTACACCTTC CATSITRQSPYYGYTF
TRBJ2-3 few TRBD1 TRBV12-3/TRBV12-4 TGTGCCAGCAGTTTAGAGCATCCGGGACAGACCCTCACAGATACGCAGTATTTT CASSLEHPGQTLTDTQYF
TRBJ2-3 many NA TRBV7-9 TGTGCCAGCAGCAGAGATGCGCAGTATTTT CASSRDAQYF
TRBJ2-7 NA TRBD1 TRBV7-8 TGTGCCAGCAGCTTAGACAGGGGTCCCGAAGAGTACTTC CASSLDRGPEEYF
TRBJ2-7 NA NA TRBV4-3 TGCGCCAGCAGCCAAGATCAACTTGGAAAGGGGAATCACTACGAGCAGTACTTC CASSQDQLGKGNHYEQYF
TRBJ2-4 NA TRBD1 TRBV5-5 TGTGCCAGCAGCGAACCCGGGACAGGGGGTCTGGACTTC CASSEPGTGGLDF
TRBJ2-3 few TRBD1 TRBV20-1 TGCAGTGCCTCATCGGTCGGAATAGGGACAGGGGGTACAGATACGCAGTATTTT CSASSVGIGTGGTDTQYF
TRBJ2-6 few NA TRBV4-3 TGCGCCAGCAGCCAAGATCGATCGGCGGGGGCGGTGGGGGCCAACGTCCTGACTTTC CASSQDRSAGAVGANVLTF
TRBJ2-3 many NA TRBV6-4 TGTGCCAGTATTTTGAAGGGGCATATCACAGATACGCAGTATTTT CASILKGHITDTQYF
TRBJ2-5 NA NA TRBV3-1 TGTGCCAGCAGCCAGGATTTTGCGACACAAGAGACCCAGTACTTC CASSQDFATQETQYF
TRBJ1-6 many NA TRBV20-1 TGCAGTGCTAGGGGGTTGGACCCTGTTAGGAATTCACCCCTCCACTTT CSARGLDPVRNSPLHF
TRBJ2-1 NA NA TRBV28 TGTGCCAGCAGTGTTCCTAGCTGGGGTCTCTATGAGCAGTTCTTC CASSVPSWGLYEQFF
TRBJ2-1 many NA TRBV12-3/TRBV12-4 TGTGCCAGCATTGAGGGCGGCTTCAGACGGGACAATGAGCAGTTCTTC CASIEGGFRRDNEQFF
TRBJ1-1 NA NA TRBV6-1 TGTGCCAGCAGTGATTTAGGGGCTGGCACTGAAGCTTTCTTT CASSDLGAGTEAFF
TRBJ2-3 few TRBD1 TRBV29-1 TGCAGCGTCGCCGACCGATCCGGGACAGGGGTCGGAAGGAATACGCAGTATTTT CSVADRSGTGVGRNTQYF
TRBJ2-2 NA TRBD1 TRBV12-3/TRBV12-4 TGTGCCAGCAGTTCTACAGGGGGCAGGTTCGCCGGGGAGCTGTTTTTT CASSSTGGRFAGELFF
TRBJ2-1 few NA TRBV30 TGTGCCTGGAGTGACCAGCGTAGTGAGCAGTTCTTC CAWSDQRSEQFF
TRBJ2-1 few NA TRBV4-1 TGCGCCAGCAGCCAAGGAGGTACCTATGGGGAGCAGTTCTTC CASSQGGTYGEQFF
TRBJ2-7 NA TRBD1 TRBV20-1 TGCAGTGCTTTACCGGGACAGGGGGCGGGTGGGGCCTACGAGCAGTACTTC CSALPGQGAGGAYEQYF
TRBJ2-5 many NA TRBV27 TGTGCCAGCAGTTCCGGCTGGACCCAGTACTTC CASSSGWTQYF
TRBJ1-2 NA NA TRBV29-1 TGCAGCGTGGCCCCGGGGTCGGGGGAGAACTATGGCTACACCTTC CSVAPGSGENYGYTF
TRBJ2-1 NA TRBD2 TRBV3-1 TGTGCCTGCACCCAAGACGTACCTAGCGGGGCCCTCAGCTCCTACAATGAGCAGTTCTTC CACTQDVPSGALSSYNEQFF
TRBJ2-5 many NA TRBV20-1 TGCAGTGCTAGGTTGGGGGCAGGTCAAGAGACCCAGTACTTC CSARLGAGQETQYF
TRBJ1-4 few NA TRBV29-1 TGCAGCGTTCCTACAGGAGAAAAACTGTTTTTT CSVPTGEKLFF
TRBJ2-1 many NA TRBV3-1 TGTGCCAGCAGCCAAGCCCAAGGCAGCTACAATGAGCAGTTCTTC CASSQAQGSYNEQFF
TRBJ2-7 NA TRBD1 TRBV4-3 TGCGCCAGCAGCCAAGGGTTGGGACAGGAGTTCCACGAGCAGTACTTC CASSQGLGQEFHEQYF
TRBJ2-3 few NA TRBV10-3 TGTGCCATCAGTGAGTCACGGGGAACAGATACGCAGTATTTT CAISESRGTDTQYF
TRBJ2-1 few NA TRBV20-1 TGCAGTGCTAGAAACTCCCTTGGGAATGAGCAGTTCTTC CSARNSLGNEQFF
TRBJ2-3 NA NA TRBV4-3 TGCGCCAGCAGCCAAGATGGGAGGCCCGCAGATACGCAGTATTTT CASSQDGRPADTQYF
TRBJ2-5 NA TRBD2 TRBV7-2 TGTGCCACCACGGGAGGCAGGAAAGGGGTCCAAGAGACCCAGTACTTC CATTGGRKGVQETQYF
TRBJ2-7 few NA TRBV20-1 TGCAGTGCTAGAGATGGAGGTGTGCGGGCTTACGAGCAGTACTTC CSARDGGVRAYEQYF
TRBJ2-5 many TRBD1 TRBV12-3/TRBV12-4 TGTGCCAGCAGAGTACAGGGGATAGAGACCCAGTACTTC CASRVQGIETQYF
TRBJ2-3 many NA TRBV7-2 TGTGCCAGCAGGGAGACTTATACAGATACGCAGTATTTT CASRETYTDTQYF
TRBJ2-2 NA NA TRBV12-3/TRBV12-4 TGTGCCAGCAGTTTTAAGAGAGGGTGGGGAGAGGACACCGGGGAGCTGTTTTTT CASSFKRGWGEDTGELFF
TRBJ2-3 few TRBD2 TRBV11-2 TGTGCCAGCAGCACAACTTTGACTAGCGGGGGGCCTCACACTACAGATACGCAGTATTTT CASSTTLTSGGPHTTDTQYF
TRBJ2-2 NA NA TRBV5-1 TGCGCCAGCAGCTTGGCCGCTGGGCGGGACACCGGGGAGCTGTTTTTT CASSLAAGRDTGELFF
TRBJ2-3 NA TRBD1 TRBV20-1 TGCAGTGCTGGGGACAGGGGAAGGGGCACAGATACGCAGTATTTT CSAGDRGRGTDTQYF
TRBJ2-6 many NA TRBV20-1 TGCAGTGCTAGAGTACAGGGCTCTGGGGCCAACGTCCTGACTTTC CSARVQGSGANVLTF
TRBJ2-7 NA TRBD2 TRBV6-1 TGTGCCAGCAGTCGAACAGCCCCGGGACTAGCGGTACATTCCTACGAGCAGTACTTC CASSRTAPGLAVHSYEQYF
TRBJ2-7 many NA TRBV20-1 TGCAGTGCTATGCCAGCGGAGAGCTCCTACGAGCAGTACTTC CSAMPAESSYEQYF
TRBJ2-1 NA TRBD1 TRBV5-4 TGTGCCAGCAGCTCCTTCCGTTTTATGACAGGGACAAAAGACTCCTACAATGAGCAGTTCTTC CASSSFRFMTGTKDSYNEQFF
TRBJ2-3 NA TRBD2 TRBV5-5 TGTGCCAGCCTAGCCGGGACTAGCCCTAGCACAGATACGCAGTATTTT CASLAGTSPSTDTQYF
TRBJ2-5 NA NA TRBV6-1 TGTGCCACACCGGGAGGACAGCAAGAGACCCAGTACTTC CATPGGQQETQYF
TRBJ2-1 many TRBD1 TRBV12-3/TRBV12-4 TGTGCCACCGCTGGGACAGACAATGAGCAGTTCTTC CATAGTDNEQFF
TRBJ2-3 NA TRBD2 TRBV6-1 TGTGCCAGCAGCCCTGGCGGGGGAATTAGCACAGATACGCAGTATTTT CASSPGGGISTDTQYF
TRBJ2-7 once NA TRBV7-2 TGTGCCAGCAGCCTACAGACTAGTGCGAACTACGAGCAGTACTTC CASSLQTSANYEQYF
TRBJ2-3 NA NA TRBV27 TGTGCCAGCAGCCGAGGGACGGACTTCACAGATACGCAGTATTTT CASSRGTDFTDTQYF
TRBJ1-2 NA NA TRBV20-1 TGCAGTGCTAGGGTGACGGAGAATAACTATGGCTACACCTTC CSARVTENNYGYTF
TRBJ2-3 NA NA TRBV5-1 TGCGCCAGCAGCTTCAAGACTGTAGCAGCAGATACGCAGTATTTT CASSFKTVAADTQYF
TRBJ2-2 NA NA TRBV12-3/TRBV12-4 TGTGCCAGCAGCTCCCCCCAGGGGATTCCTTCGAACACCGGGGAGCTGTTTTTT CASSSPQGIPSNTGELFF
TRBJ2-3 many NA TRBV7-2 TGTGCCAGCAGCCGCTATTTGTCGCGCGGGGGCGCAGATACGCAGTATTTT CASSRYLSRGGADTQYF
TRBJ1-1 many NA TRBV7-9 TGTGCCAGCAGCTTAAAGACCGCCCCGAACACTGAAGCTTTCTTT CASSLKTAPNTEAFF